Detailed here is one T cell receptor (beta chain). This sample stems from a study of shared clonotypes between healthy human individuals. Naive CD8 cells, CD45RO-negative and positively selected for CCR7, excluded terminally differentiated effector memory CD45RA+ cells. The donors, healthy adults who were HIV-negative, had experienced no recent acute infections or vaccinations. Under the authors' procedure: ImmunoSEQ output lacked quality scores and full-length reads, limiting matched filtering. Libraries were prepared by immunoSEQ multiplex PCR; TCRdb keeps only in-frame clonotypes and omits some of them. The V and J calls and clone size were taken over from that table, and D and trimming were inferred from the DNA. The repertoire holds about 2.1 million clones, about 93% seen once, with 1.5% to 2% in the top ten. V lost 5 bases and J lost 4, with 18 bases in between. Germline assignment: CDR1 LNHDA and CDR2 SQIVND (reference sequence). The CDR3 has 16 residues.

This chain uses TRBV19 with TRBJ1-3; possibly TRBD1 for D (6 bases). Sequenced sample: naive CD8+ T cells from PBMCs. The TCR was taken from a man between 18 and 29 years old in good health. Some clones in this sample may be carry-over from other donors' samples. Written as DNA, the CDR3 is TGTGCCAGTAGTTTCGGCGGGACACAAATAGGAAACACCATATATTTT. This translates into CASSFGGTQIGNTIYF.